This TCR beta chain was sequenced for a study of T-cell reconstitution after alpha-beta-depleted transplantation in children (dated by TCRdb to the mid-2010s). Regarding the complete study: T-cell immune reconstitution after TCRalphabeta/CD19-depleted allogeneic hematopoietic cell transplantation in children was quantitatively tracked in the study by means of TCR repertoire profiling.

Read against the paper, the sample's treatment or condition label means: allogeneic hematopoietic cell transplantation with graft depleted of TCRalphabeta T cells and CD19 B cells. Transplant recipients were children who received TCRalphabeta/CD19-depleted allogeneic hematopoietic cell grafts. This clonotype occurred a few times. Its antigen remains undetermined. Per-nucleotide qualities are absent, and no much larger clonotype sits a single base away. The library was prepared using PCR. The instrument given in TCRdb is Illumina HiSeq 2500. TCR libraries were prepared with molecular barcoding, using unique molecular identifiers to normalize TCRbeta repertoire quantification. In-frame beta chains were kept once TCRdb had trimmed the public reads at Q25 with fastp and called clones with MiXCR. Records with the same CDR3 protein are collapsed into one entry carrying the most frequent genes and DNA. The sample table shows almost 600,000 distinct CDR3 sequences, and 25% to 30% are seen once. Around a third of the sample is held by the ten biggest clonotypes.

Overall study outcomes, separate from this receptor: In some patients, the high TCRbeta diversity seen at day 60 was put down to recipient T cells and intrathymic progenitors that had survived conditioning. The frequencies of hyperexpanded clones fell over the following months, and after one year, T-cell counts and TCRbeta diversity were mostly attributed to newly produced T cells. The apparently early alphabetaT-cell count recovery about two months after transplant was reportedly dependent on only several hundred rapidly expanded clones derived from non-depleted graft cells.

The sequence derives from a boy in the first two years of life with Wiskott-Aldrich syndrome, due to receive a stem cell transplant. Here the sequenced sample was PBMCs, taken before TCRalphabeta/CD19-depleted stem cell transplant.

CDR3 loop: CASSLPRLAEQETQYF. The sequenced DNA is TGCGCCAGCAGCTTGCCACGCTTAGCGGAACAAGAGACCCAGTACTTC. The chain uses TRBV5-1 and TRBJ2-5; the best D guess is TRBD2, with 6 bases matching. Trimming costs V 1 base and J 2 bases, and their ends lie 15 bases apart. The CDR1 and CDR2 encoded by the germline V gene are SGHRS and YFSETQ. From the cysteine through the phenylalanine, the CDR3 covers 16 amino acids. The read is trimmed to its CDR3 DNA, 48 bases read in frame from base 1.